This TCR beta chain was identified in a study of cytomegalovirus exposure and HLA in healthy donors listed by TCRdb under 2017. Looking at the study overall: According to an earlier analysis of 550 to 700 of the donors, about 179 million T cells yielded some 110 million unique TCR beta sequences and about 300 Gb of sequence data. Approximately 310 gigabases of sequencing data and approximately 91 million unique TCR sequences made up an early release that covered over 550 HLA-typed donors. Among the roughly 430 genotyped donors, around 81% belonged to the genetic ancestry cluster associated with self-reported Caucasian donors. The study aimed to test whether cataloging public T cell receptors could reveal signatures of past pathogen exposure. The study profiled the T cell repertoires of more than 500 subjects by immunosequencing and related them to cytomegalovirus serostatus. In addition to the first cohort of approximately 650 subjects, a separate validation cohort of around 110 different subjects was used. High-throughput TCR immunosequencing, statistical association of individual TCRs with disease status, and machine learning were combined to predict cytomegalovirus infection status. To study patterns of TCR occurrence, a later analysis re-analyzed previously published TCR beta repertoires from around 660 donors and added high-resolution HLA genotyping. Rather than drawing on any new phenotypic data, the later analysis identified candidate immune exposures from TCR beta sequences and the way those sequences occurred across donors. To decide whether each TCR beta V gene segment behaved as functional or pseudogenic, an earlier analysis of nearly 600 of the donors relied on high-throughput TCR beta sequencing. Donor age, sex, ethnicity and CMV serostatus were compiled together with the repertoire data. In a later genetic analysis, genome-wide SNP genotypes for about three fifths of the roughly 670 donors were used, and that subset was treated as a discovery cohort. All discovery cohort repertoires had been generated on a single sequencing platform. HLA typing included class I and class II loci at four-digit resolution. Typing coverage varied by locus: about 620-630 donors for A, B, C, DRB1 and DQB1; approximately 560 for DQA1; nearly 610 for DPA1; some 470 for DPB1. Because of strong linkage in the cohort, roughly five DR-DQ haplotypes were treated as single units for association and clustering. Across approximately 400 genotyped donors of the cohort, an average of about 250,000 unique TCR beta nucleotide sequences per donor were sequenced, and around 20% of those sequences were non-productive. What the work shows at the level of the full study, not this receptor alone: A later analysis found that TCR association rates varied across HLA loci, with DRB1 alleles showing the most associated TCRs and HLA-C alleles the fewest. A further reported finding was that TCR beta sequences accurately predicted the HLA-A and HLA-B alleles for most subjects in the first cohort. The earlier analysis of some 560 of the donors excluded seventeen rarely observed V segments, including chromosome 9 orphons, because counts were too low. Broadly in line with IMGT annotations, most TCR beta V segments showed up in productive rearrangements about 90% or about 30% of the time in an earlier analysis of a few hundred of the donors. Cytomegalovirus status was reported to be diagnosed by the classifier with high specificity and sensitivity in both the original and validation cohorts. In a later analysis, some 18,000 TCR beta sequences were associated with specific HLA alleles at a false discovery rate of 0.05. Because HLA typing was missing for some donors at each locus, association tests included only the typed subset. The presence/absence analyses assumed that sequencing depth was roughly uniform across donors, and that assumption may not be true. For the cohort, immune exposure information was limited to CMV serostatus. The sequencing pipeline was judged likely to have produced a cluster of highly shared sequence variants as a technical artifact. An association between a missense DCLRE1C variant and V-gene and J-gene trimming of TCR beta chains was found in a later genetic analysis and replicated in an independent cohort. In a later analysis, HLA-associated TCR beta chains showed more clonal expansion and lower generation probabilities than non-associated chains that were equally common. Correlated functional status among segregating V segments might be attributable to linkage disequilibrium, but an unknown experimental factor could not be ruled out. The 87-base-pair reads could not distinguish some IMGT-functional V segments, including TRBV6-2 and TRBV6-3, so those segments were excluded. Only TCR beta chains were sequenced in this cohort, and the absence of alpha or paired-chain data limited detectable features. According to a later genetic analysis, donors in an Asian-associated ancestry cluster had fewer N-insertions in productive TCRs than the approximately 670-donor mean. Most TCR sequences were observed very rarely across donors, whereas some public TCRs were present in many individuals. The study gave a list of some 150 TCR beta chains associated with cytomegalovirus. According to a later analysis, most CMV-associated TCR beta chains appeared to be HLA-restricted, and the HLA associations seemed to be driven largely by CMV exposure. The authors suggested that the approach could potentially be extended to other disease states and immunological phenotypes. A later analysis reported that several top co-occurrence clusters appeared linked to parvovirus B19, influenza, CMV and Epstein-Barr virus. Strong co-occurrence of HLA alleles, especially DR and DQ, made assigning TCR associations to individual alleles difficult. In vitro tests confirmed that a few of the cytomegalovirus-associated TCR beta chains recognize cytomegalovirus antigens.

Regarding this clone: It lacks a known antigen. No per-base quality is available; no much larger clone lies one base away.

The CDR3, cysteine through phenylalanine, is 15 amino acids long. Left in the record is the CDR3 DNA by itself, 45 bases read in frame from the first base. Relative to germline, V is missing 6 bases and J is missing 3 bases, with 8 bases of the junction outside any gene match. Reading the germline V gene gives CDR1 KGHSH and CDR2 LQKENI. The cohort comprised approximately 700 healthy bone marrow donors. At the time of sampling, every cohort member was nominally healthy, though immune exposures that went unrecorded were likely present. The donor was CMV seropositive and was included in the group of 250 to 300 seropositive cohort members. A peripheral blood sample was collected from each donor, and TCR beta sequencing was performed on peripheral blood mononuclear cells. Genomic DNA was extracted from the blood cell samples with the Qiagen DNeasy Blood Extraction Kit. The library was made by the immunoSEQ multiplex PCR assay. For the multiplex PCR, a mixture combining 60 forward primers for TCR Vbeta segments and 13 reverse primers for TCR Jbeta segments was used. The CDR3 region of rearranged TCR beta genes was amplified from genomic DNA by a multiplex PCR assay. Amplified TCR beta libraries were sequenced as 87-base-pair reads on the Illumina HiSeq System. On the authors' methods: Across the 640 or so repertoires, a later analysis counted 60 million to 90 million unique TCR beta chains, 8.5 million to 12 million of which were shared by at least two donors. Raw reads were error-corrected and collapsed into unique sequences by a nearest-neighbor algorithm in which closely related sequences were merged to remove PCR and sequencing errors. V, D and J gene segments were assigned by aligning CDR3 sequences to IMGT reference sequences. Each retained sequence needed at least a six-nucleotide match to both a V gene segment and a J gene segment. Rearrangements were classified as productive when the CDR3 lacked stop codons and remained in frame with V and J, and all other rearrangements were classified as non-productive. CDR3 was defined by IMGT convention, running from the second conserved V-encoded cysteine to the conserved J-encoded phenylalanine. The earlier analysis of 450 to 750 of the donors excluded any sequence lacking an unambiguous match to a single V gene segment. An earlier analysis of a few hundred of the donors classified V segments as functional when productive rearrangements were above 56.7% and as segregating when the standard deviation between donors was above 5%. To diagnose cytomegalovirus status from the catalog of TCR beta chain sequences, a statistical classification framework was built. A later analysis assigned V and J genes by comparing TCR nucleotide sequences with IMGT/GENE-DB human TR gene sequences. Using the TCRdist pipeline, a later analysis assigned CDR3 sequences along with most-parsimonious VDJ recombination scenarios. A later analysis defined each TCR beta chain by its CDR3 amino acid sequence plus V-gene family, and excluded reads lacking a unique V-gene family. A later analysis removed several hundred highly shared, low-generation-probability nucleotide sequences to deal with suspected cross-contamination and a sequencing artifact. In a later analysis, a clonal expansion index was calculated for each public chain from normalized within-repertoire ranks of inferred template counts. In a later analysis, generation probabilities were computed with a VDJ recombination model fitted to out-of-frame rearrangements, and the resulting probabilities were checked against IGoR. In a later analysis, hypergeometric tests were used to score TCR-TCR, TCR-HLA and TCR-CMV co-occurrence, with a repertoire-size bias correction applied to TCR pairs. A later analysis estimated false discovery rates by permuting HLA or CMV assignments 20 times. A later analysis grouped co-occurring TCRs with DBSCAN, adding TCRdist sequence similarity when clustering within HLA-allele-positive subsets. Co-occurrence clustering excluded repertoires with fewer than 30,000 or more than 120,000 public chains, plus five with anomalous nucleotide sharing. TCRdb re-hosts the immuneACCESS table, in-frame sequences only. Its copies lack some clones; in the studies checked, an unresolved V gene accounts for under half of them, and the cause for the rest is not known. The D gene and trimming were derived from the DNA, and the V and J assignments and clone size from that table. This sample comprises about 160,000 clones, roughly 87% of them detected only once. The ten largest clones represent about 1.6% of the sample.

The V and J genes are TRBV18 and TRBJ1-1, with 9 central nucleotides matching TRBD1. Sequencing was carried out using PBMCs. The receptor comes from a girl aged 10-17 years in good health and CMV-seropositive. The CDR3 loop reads CASSQTGGRDTEAFF. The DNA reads TGTGCCAGCTCGCAGACAGGGGGGCGGGACACTGAAGCTTTCTTT.